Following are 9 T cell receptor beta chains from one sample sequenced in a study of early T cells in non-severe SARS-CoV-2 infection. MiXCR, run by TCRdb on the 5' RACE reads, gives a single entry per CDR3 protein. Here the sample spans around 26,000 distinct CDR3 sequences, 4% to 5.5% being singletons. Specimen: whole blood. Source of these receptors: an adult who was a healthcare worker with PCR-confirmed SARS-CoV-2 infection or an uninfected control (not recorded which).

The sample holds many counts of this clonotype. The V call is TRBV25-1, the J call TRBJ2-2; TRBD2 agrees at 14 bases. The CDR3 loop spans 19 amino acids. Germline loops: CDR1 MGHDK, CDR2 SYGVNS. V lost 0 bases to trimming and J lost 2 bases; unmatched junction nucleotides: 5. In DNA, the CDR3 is TGTGCCAGCAGTGAATACCGACTAGCGGGAGGGGGAAACACCGGGGAGCTGTTTTTT. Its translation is CASSEYRLAGGGNTGELFF.

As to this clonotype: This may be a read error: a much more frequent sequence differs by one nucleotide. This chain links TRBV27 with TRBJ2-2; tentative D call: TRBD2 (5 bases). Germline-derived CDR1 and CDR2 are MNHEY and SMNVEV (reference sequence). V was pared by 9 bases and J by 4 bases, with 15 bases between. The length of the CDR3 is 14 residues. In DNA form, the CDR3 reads TGTGCCAGTCGCCTCGTGAGCGGCACCGGGGAGCTGTTTTTT. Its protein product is CASRLVSGTGELFF.

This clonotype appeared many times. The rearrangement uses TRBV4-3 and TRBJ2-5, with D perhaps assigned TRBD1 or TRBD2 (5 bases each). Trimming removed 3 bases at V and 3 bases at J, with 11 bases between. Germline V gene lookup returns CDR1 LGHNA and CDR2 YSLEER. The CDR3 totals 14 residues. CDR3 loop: CASSQTGREETQYF. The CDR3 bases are TGCGCCAGCAGCCAGACGGGGCGGGAAGAGACCCAGTACTTC.

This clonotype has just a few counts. CDR3 sequence: CASGLGDLAQYF. CDR3 bases: TGTGCTAGTGGTTTAGGGGATTTGGCGCAGTATTTT. This chain connects TRBV12-5 to TRBJ2-3; TRBD1 is a possible D gene (5 bases). The CDR3 length is 12 residues. CDR1 and CDR2 (germline): LGHNT, FRNRAP. Trimming pared 3 bases from V and 10 bases from J, leaving 11 bases between.

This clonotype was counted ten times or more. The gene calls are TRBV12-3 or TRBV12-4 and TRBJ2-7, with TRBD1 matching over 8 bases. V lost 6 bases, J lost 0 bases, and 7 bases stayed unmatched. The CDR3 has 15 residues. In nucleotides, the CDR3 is TGTGCCAGCAGCACCGGGACAGGAACCTCCTACGAGCAGTACTTC. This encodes CASSTGTGTSYEQYF.

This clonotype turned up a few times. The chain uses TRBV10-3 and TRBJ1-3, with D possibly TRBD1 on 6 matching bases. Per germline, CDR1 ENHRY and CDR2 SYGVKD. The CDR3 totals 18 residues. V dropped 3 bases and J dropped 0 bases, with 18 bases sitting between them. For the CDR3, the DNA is TGTGCCATCAGTGACCTCCCCAGGGGACCCAGCTCTGGAAACACCATATATTTT. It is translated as CAISDLPRGPSSGNTIYF.

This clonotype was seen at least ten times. The CDR3 reads CASSPGDGGEQFF. In DNA, the CDR3 is TGTGCCAGCAGTCCAGGGGATGGGGGTGAGCAGTTCTTC. The chain carries TRBV6-2 or TRBV6-3 and TRBJ2-1, with D perhaps TRBD1 (6 bases). The CDR3 has 13 amino acids. V lost 5 bases, J lost 9 bases, and 14 bases lay in between. Per germline, CDR1 MNHEY and CDR2 SVGEGT.

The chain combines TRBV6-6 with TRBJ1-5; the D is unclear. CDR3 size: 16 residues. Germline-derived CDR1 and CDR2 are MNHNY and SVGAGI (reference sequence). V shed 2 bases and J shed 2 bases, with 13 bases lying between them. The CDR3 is CASSYRPRGGNQPQHF. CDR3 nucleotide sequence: TGTGCCAGCAGTTACCGCCCTCGGGGTGGCAATCAGCCCCAGCATTTT.

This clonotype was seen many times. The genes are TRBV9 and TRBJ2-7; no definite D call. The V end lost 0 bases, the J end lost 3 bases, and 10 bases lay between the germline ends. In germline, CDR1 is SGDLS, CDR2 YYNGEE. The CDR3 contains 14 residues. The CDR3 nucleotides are TGTGCCAGCAGCGTAGCGCAAGAGAACTACGAGCAGTACTTC. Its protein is CASSVAQENYEQYF.